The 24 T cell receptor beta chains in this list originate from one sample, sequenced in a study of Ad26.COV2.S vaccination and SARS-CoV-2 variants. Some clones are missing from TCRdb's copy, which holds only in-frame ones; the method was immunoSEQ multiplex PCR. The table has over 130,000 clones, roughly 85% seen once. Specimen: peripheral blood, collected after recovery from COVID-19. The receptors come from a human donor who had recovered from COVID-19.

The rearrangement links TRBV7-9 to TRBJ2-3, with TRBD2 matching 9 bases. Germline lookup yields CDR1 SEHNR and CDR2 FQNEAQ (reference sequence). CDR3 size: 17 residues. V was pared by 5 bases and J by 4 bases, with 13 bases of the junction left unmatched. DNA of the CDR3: TGTGCCAGCAGCAACCGGTTGGGACTAGCTTTCCCAGATACGCAGTATTTT. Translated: CASSNRLGLAFPDTQYF. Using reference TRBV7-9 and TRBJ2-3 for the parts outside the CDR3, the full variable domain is DTGVSQNPRHKITKRGQNVTFRCDPISEHNRLYWYRQTLGQGPEFLTYFQNEAQLEKSRLLSDRFSAERPKGSFSTLEIQRTEQGDSAMYLCASSNRLGLAFPDTQYFGPGTRLTVL.

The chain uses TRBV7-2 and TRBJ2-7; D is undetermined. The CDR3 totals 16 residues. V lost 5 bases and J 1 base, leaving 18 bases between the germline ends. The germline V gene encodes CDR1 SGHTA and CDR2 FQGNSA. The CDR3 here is CASSPHRVGTSYEQYF. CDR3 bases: TGTGCCAGCAGCCCCCACCGGGTAGGCACGTCCTACGAGCAGTACTTC.

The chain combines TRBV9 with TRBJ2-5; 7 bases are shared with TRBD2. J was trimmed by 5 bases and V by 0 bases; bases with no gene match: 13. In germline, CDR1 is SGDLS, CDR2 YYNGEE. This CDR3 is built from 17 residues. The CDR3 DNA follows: TGTGCCAGCAGCGTAGCGGGGAGGGGTAGCGGTTGGGAGACCCAGTACTTC. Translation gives CASSVAGRGSGWETQYF.

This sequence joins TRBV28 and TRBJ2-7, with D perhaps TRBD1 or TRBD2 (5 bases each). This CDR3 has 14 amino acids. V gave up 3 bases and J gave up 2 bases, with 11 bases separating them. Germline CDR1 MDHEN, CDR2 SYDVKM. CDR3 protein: CASSFRGSPYEQYF. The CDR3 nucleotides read TGTGCCAGCAGTTTTCGGGGCAGCCCCTACGAGCAGTACTTC.

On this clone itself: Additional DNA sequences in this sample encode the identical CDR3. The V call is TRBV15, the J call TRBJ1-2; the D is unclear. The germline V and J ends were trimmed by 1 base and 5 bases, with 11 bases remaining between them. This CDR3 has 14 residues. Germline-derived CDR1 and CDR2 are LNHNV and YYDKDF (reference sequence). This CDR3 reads CATSRGSYNYGYTF. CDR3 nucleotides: TGTGCCACCAGCAGAGGTTCTTATAATTATGGCTACACCTTC.

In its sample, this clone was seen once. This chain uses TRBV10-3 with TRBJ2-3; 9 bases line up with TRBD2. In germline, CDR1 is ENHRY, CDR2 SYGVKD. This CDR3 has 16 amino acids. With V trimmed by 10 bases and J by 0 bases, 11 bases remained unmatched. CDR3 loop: CATHPASGVSTDTQYF. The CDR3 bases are TGTGCCACCCACCCAGCTAGCGGGGTTAGCACAGATACGCAGTATTTT.

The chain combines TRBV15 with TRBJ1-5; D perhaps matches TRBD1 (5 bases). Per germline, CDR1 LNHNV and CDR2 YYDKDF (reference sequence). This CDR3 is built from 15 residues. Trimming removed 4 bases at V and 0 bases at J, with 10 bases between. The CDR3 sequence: CATSKGRGSNQPQHF. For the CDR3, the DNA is TGTGCCACCAGCAAGGGGAGGGGTAGCAATCAGCCCCAGCATTTT.

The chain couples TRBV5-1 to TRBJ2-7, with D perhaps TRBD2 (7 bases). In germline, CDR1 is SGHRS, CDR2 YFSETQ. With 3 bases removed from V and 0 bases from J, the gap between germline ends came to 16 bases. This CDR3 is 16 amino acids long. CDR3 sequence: CASSYVGGQSSYEQYF. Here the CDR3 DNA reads TGCGCCAGCAGCTACGTCGGGGGGCAGAGCTCCTACGAGCAGTACTTC.

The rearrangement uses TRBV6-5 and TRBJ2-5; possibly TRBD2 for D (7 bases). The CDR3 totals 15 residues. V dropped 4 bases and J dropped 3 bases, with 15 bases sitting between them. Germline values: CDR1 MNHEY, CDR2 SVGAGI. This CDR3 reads CASSFSRGPEETQYF. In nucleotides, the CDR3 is TGTGCCAGCAGTTTTTCGCGGGGGCCGGAAGAGACCCAGTACTTC.

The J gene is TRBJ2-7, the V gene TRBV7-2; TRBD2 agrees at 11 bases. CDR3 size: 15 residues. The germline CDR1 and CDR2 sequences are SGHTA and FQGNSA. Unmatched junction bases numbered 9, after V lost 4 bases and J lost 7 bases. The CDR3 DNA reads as TGTGCCAGCAGCTCTGGCGTCCTAGCGGGGGGTGAGCAGTACTTC. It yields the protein CASSSGVLAGGEQYF. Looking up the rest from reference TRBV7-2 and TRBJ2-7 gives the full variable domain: GAGVSQSPSNKVTEKGKDVELRCDPISGHTALYWYRQSLGQGLEFLIYFQGNSAPDKSGLPSDRFSAERTGGSVSTLTIQRTQQEDSAVYLCASSSGVLAGGEQYFGPGTRLTVT.

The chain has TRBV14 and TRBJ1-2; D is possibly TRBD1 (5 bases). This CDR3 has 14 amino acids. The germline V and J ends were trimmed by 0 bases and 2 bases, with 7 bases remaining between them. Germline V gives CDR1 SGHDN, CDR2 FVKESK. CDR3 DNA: TGTGCCAGCAGCCAAGAACGACAGAACTATGGCTACACCTTC. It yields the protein CASSQERQNYGYTF.

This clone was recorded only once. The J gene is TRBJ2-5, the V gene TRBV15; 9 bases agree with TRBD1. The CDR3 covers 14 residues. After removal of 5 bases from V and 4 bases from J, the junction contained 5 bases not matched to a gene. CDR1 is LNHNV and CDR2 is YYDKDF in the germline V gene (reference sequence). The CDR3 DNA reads TGTGCCACCAGCTTCGGGACAGGGACAGAGACCCAGTACTTC. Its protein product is CATSFGTGTETQYF.

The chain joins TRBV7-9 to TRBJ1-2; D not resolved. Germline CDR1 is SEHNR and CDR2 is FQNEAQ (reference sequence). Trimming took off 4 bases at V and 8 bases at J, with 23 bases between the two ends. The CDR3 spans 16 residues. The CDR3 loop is CASSSSVEELLRGYTF. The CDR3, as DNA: TGTGCCAGCAGCTCCAGTGTGGAGGAGCTGCTCCGGGGCTACACCTTC.

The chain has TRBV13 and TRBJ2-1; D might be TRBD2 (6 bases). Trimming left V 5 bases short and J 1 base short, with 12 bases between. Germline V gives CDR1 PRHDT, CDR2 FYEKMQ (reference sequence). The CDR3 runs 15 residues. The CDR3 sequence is CASSRRGGSYNEQFF. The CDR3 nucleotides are TGTGCCAGCAGCCGGCGTGGGGGGTCCTACAATGAGCAGTTCTTC.

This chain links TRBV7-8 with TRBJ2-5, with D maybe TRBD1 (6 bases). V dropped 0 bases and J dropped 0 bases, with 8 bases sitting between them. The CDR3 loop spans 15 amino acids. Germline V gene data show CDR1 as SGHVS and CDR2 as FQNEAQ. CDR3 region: CASSLAGANQETQYF. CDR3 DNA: TGTGCCAGCAGCTTAGCGGGGGCGAACCAAGAGACCCAGTACTTC.

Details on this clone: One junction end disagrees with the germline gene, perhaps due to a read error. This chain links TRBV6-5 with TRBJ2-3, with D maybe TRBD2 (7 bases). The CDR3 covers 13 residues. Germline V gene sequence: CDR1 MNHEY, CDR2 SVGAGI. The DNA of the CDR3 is TGTGCCAGAGAGGGGGGGAACACATATACGCAGTATTTT. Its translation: CAREGGNTYTQYF.

The CDR3 sequence is CASSSSRTGTYEQYF. CDR3 DNA sequence: TGTGCCAGCAGTTCATCAAGGACAGGGACCTACGAGCAGTACTTC. The V gene is TRBV27, the J gene TRBJ2-7, with TRBD1 matching 8 bases. Germline CDR1 MNHEY, CDR2 SMNVEV (reference sequence). The CDR3 runs to 15 residues. Trimming cost V 4 bases and J 2 bases; bases outside gene matches: 7.

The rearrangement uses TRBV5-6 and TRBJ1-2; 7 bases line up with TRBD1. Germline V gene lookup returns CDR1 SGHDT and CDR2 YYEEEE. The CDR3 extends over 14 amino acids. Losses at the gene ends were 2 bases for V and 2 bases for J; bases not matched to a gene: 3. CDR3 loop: CASSFDRANYGYTF. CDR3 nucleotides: TGTGCCAGCAGCTTCGACAGGGCGAACTATGGCTACACCTTC.

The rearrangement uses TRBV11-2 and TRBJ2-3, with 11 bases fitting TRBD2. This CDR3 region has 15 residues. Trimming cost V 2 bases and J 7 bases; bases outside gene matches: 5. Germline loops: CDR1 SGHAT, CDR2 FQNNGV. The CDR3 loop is CASSLLAGGPNTQYF. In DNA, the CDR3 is TGTGCCAGCAGCTTACTAGCGGGGGGCCCTAATACGCAGTATTTT.

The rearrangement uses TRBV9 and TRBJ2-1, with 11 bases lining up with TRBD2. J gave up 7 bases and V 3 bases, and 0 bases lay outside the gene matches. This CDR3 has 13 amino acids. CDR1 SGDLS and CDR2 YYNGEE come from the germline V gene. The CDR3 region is CASSGTSGNEQFF. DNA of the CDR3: TGTGCCAGCAGCGGGACTAGCGGGAATGAGCAGTTCTTC.

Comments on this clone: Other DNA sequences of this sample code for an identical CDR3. The chain's CDR3 is CASSLDRSSYEQYF. DNA for the CDR3: TGTGCCAGCAGTTTGGACCGGAGCTCCTACGAGCAGTACTTC. V usage is TRBV28 and J usage is TRBJ2-7; D remains unclear. CDR3 size: 14 residues. V was clipped by 3 bases and J by 0 bases, with 9 bases between them. The germline V gene encodes CDR1 MDHEN and CDR2 SYDVKM. The full variable domain, in which reference TRBV28 and TRBJ2-7 provide the parts outside the CDR3, is DVKVTQSSRYLVKRTGEKVFLECVQDMDHENMFWYRQDPGLGLRLIYFSYDVKMKEKGDIPEGYSVSREKKERFSLILESASTNQTSMYLCASSLDRSSYEQYFGPGTRLTVT.

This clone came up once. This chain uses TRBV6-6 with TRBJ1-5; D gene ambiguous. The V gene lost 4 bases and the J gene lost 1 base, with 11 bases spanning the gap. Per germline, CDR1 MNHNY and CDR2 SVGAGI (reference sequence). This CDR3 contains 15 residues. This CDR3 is CASSSPGRSNQPQHF. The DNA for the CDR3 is TGTGCCAGCAGTTCTCCGGGCAGAAGCAATCAGCCCCAGCATTTT.

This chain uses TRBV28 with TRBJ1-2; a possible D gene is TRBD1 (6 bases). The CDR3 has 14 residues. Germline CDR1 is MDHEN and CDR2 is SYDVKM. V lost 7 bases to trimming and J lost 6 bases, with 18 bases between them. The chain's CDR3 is CASIENREVDGYTF. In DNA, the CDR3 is TGTGCCAGCATCGAGAACAGGGAAGTGGATGGCTACACCTTC.

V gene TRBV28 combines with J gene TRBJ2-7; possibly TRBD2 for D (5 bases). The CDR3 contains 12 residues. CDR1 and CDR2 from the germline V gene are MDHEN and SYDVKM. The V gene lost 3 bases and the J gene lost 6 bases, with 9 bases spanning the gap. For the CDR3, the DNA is TGTGCCAGCAGTTTTTGGGCGGGCGAGCAGTACTTC. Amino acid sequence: CASSFWAGEQYF.